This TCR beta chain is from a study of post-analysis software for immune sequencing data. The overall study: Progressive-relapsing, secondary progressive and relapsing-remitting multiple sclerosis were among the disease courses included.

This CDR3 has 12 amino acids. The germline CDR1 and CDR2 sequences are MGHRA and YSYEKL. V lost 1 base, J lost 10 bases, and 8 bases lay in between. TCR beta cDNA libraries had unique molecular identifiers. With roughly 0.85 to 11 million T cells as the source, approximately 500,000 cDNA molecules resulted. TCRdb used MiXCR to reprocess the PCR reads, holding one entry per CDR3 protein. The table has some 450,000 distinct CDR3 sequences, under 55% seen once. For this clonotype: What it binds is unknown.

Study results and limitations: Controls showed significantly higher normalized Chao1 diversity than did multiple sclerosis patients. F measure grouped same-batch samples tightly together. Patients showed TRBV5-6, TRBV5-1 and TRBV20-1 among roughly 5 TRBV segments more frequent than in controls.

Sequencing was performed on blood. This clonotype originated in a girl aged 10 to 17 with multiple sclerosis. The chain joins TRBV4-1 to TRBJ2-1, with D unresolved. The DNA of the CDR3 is TGCGCCAGCAGCCAAGTCCTAGAGGAGCAGTTCTTC. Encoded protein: CASSQVLEEQFF.